These 2 T cell receptor beta chains came from one sample sequenced in a study of blood T cell repertoires in COVID-19. Sequenced by immunoSEQ multiplex PCR; TCRdb stores in-frame clones only, minus some. The sample lists 200,000 to 250,000 clones; 70% to 90% were seen once. Sequenced sample: peripheral blood. The receptors were sampled from a man younger than 35 with active or convalescent COVID-19.

The chain carries TRBV9 and TRBJ1-6, with D possibly matching TRBD1 (6 bases). CDR3 length: 15 residues. Germline CDR1 reads SGDLS; CDR2 reads YYNGEE. Trimming took off 4 bases at V and 7 bases at J, with 15 bases between the two ends. The CDR3 nucleotides read TGTGCCAGCAGCCCCGAGAGGGGGAAGAATTCACCCCTCCACTTT. This gives the protein CASSPERGKNSPLHF.

This clone was seen once. V gene TRBV18 combines with J gene TRBJ1-1; D might be TRBD1 (5 bases). With 1 base removed from V and 3 bases from J, the gap between germline ends came to 9 bases. The CDR3 has 14 amino acids. Germline V CDR1 and CDR2: KGHSH, LQKENI. The CDR3 DNA follows: TGTGCCAGCTCACCACTAAAGACAGACACTGAAGCTTTCTTT. Residues: CASSPLKTDTEAFF.